The next 8 T cell receptor beta chains were all read from a single sample in a study of cytomegalovirus exposure and HLA in healthy donors. Amplification used 60 Vbeta primers and 13 Jbeta primers. The protocol was immunoSEQ multiplex PCR, while the TCRdb copy is restricted to in-frame clones and leaves out a portion. The data hold some 120,000 clones, with approximately 70% observed a single time. The sample was PBMCs. Receptors were obtained from a woman aged 40 to 55 in good health and CMV-seropositive.

This clone was detected only once. This chain joins TRBV7-9 and TRBJ2-1; D might be TRBD1 (5 bases). The CDR3 is 13 residues long. Trimming removed 5 bases from V and 12 bases from J, with 17 bases in between. Germline lookup yields CDR1 SEHNR and CDR2 FQNEAQ (reference sequence). CDR3 loop: CASSLGRATGQFF. The DNA of the CDR3 is TGTGCCAGCAGCCTAGGCAGGGCCACGGGGCAGTTCTTC.

V gene TRBV5-1 combines with J gene TRBJ1-2, with a possible D match to TRBD1 (6 bases). Trimming cost V 0 bases and J 8 bases, with 14 bases left between them. CDR1 is SGHRS, CDR2 YFSETQ, per germline. There are 14 residues in the CDR3. The CDR3 protein is CASSLESGVNGYTF. The CDR3 DNA reads as TGCGCCAGCAGCTTGGAGTCAGGGGTGAACGGCTACACCTTC.

The rearrangement links TRBV15 to TRBJ2-7; D possibly corresponds to TRBD2 (6 bases). The V gene lost 6 bases and the J gene lost 3 bases, with 18 bases spanning the gap. The germline gives CDR1 LNHNV, CDR2 YYDKDF (reference sequence). This CDR3 has 15 amino acids. This CDR3 is CATRKSRDEYYEQYF. Here the CDR3 DNA reads TGTGCCACCAGGAAGTCGCGGGACGAATACTACGAGCAGTACTTC.

This clone is medium-sized in the sample. The genes are TRBV6-1 and TRBJ1-5; D gene ambiguous. Trimming shortened V by 1 base and J by 2 bases, and 9 bases separated the two germline ends. Per the germline V gene, CDR1 is MNHNS and CDR2 is SASEGT. The CDR3 has 15 amino acids. The CDR3 nucleotides read TGTGCCAGCAGTGAAGAGGCCGGGGGCAATCAGCCCCAGCATTTT. It is translated as CASSEEAGGNQPQHF.

The chain links TRBV4-1 to TRBJ1-5, with 7 bases that match TRBD1. V trimming: 0 bases; J trimming: 6 bases; junction bases outside the gene matches: 5. The V gene's germline CDR1 is MGHRA and CDR2 YSYEKL. CDR3 length: 15 amino acids. In DNA form, the CDR3 reads TGCGCCAGCAGCCAAGATGGGACAGAGATTCAGCCCCAGCATTTT. It encodes CASSQDGTEIQPQHF.

The rearrangement joins TRBV7-3 to TRBJ2-1, with TRBD2 identical over 8 bases. Germline V lookup: CDR1 SGHTA, CDR2 FQGTGA. The CDR3 sequence is 17 residues long. The V and J ends lost 5 bases and 4 bases, in that order; junction bases with no gene match: 13. This CDR3 reads CASSKRAALAEYNEQFF. The CDR3 coding sequence is TGTGCCAGCAGCAAAAGGGCCGCACTAGCGGAGTACAATGAGCAGTTCTTC.

The rearrangement uses TRBV28 and TRBJ2-1, with 10 bases that match TRBD2. The CDR3 has 15 residues. The trim removed 9 bases at V and 3 bases at J, leaving 8 bases unmatched. Germline CDR1 MDHEN, CDR2 SYDVKM. CDR3 loop: CASRSASGSYNEQFF. The CDR3 DNA follows: TGTGCCAGTAGATCGGCTAGCGGGAGCTACAATGAGCAGTTCTTC.

The chain couples TRBV5-6 to TRBJ2-5; D might be TRBD1 (5 bases). The ends were cut back, 2 bases at V and 2 bases at J, with 7 bases in the middle. This CDR3 has 13 residues. Germline V CDR1 and CDR2: SGHDT, YYEEEE. CDR3 in DNA: TGTGCCAGCAGCTTAGGGGATCAAGAGACCCAGTACTTC. The encoded protein is CASSLGDQETQYF. The full variable domain, rest sourced from reference TRBV5-6 and TRBJ2-5, is DAGVTQSPTHLIKTRGQQVTLRCSPKSGHDTVSWYQQALGQGPQFIFQYYEEEERQRGNFPDRFSGHQFPNYSSELNVNALLLGDSALYLCASSLGDQETQYFGPGTRLLVL.